Listed below are T cell receptor beta chains from one sample, sequenced in a study of cytomegalovirus exposure and HLA in healthy donors. Data came from immunoSEQ multiplex PCR; TCRdb stores just in-frame clones and leaves some out. The sample has roughly 260,000 clones; around 87% are singletons. Sequencing used PBMCs. The receptors stem from a man between 18 and 29 years old in good health and CMV-seronegative. The CDR3 runs from the conserved cysteine through the conserved F or W. The D gene is left open where the match is weak. Some rows mark clone size as missing; the rest say once, few, many or name a class of expanded clone.

D	V	J	size	DNA	CDR3
-	TRBV19	TRBJ1-6	-	TGTGCCAGCCAAAGGACACTCCGGATTAATTCACCCCTCCACTTT	CASQRTLRINSPLHF
-	TRBV19	TRBJ2-3	-	TGTGCCAGCAGTCCGAGCACAGATACGCAGTATTTT	CASSPSTDTQYF
TRBD2	TRBV4-3	TRBJ2-6	-	TGCGCCAGCAGCCAGGAAATCGGACTAGCGGGTATCTCTGGGGCCAACGTCCTGACTTTC	CASSQEIGLAGISGANVLTF
TRBD2	TRBV18	TRBJ2-3	-	TGTGCCAGCTCTCCTCAGCGGGGCGAAGGGAGGGATACGCAGTATTTT	CASSPQRGEGRDTQYF
TRBD1	TRBV7-3	TRBJ2-3	few	TGTGCCAGCAGCAATCCCGGGGACAGAAGCTCTAGCACAGATACGCAGTATTTT	CASSNPGDRSSSTDTQYF
-	TRBV7-9	TRBJ2-4	-	TGTGCCAGCAGCTTAGCAGGGGTGAACATTCAGTACTTC	CASSLAGVNIQYF
TRBD1	TRBV4-1	TRBJ2-7	-	TGCGCCAGCAGCCAGGACAGGGTGAACGAGCAGTACTTC	CASSQDRVNEQYF
-	TRBV28	TRBJ2-4	-	TGTGCCAGCAGGACCGCGGGGGCCAAAAACATTCAGTACTTC	CASRTAGAKNIQYF
-	TRBV28	TRBJ2-7	-	TGTGCCAGCAGTTTAAGCCAGGTCTACGAGCAGTACTTC	CASSLSQVYEQYF
-	TRBV28	TRBJ1-5	-	TGTGCCAGCAGTATAACAGGGATTTGGCAGCCCCAGCATTTT	CASSITGIWQPQHF
TRBD1	TRBV18	TRBJ1-6	-	TGTGCCAGCTCACCACGGATGGACAGGGTTAATTCACCCCTCCACTTT	CASSPRMDRVNSPLHF
TRBD2	TRBV14	TRBJ2-7	-	TGTGCCAGCAGCCTGGGACTAGCTTCCTACGAGCAGTACTTC	CASSLGLASYEQYF
TRBD2	TRBV2	TRBJ2-5	-	TGTGCCAGCCGGGAGGGAGGGGAGACCCAGTACTTC	CASREGGETQYF
-	TRBV28	TRBJ2-7	-	TGTGCCAGCAGTTTACAGGGGAGTTGGGAGCAGTACTTC	CASSLQGSWEQYF
-	TRBV9	TRBJ1-1	-	TGTGCCAGCAGCGTAGTTTCTCAGGGGCTGACTGAAGCTTTCTTT	CASSVVSQGLTEAFF
TRBD2	TRBV4-3	TRBJ2-1	-	TGCGCCAGCAGCCAAGATGGGGCGGGGGGACAATACAATGAGCAGTTCTTC	CASSQDGAGGQYNEQFF
TRBD1	TRBV19	TRBJ2-7	-	TGTGCCTGCTCGGACAGGCCCTACGAGCAGTACTTC	CACSDRPYEQYF
-	TRBV6-5	TRBJ1-1	-	TGTGCCAGCAGTCGCACAGGGATTGAAGCTTTCTTT	CASSRTGIEAFF
-	TRBV11-2	TRBJ1-3	-	TGTGCCAGCAGCTTATATCAGGTCTCTGGAAACACCATATATTTT	CASSLYQVSGNTIYF
TRBD2	TRBV14	TRBJ2-1	-	TGTGCCAGCAGCCAAGCGGGGGGTACTTACAATGAGCAGTTCTTC	CASSQAGGTYNEQFF
-	TRBV27	TRBJ2-7	-	TGTGCCAGCAGTTTATCGCTGGGACTCCGCTACGAGCAGTACTTC	CASSLSLGLRYEQYF
-	TRBV7-9	TRBJ1-3	few	TGTGCCAGCAGCTCGCAGGGTTTTCGGGCTGGAAACACCATATATTTT	CASSSQGFRAGNTIYF
-	TRBV9	TRBJ2-3	-	TGTGCCAGCAGCGTAGCTACGGCGGGAGATACGCAGTATTTT	CASSVATAGDTQYF
-	TRBV5-1	TRBJ2-1	-	TGCGCCAGCACGGGGTTCGACAATGAGCAGTTCTTC	CASTGFDNEQFF
TRBD1	TRBV7-3	TRBJ2-1	-	TGTGCCAGCGGCGACAGGGTCTACAATGAGCAGTTCTTC	CASGDRVYNEQFF
-	TRBV20-1	TRBJ2-3	-	TGCAGTACTCCTTTGGTGGATACGCAGTATTTT	CSTPLVDTQYF
-	TRBV5-4	TRBJ1-1	-	TGTGCCAGCAGCTTTGGTCGAAAGGCAGAGGGCACTGAAGCTTTCTTT	CASSFGRKAEGTEAFF
-	TRBV4-1	TRBJ2-1	-	TGCGCCAGCAGCCAAGATAGCCGAATTCTGTTCTTC	CASSQDSRILFF
TRBD1	TRBV5-4	TRBJ1-5	-	TGTGCCAGCAGCCAAGTAGACAGGGACGTTCAGCCCCAGCATTTT	CASSQVDRDVQPQHF
-	TRBV10-3	TRBJ1-3	few	TGTGCCATCAGTGAGGGGGCAAGCTCTGGAAACACCATATATTTT	CAISEGASSGNTIYF
-	TRBV19	TRBJ1-6	-	TGTGCCAGTAGTACCCCGTGGGGAGATAATTCACCCCTCCACTTT	CASSTPWGDNSPLHF
TRBD1	TRBV4-3	TRBJ1-4	-	TGCGCCAGCAGCACTCGGGACAGGGGAAATGAAAAACTGTTTTTT	CASSTRDRGNEKLFF
TRBD1	TRBV6-5	TRBJ1-2	-	TGTGCCACGGGACAGAGACACCCATCCTATGGCTACACCTTC	CATGQRHPSYGYTF
TRBD2	TRBV9	TRBJ2-3	-	TGTGCCAGCAGCGTAGGGGGTAGCGGGTCCACAGATACGCAGTATTTT	CASSVGGSGSTDTQYF
TRBD1	TRBV10-1	TRBJ2-7	-	TGCGCCAGCAGTGACCACGACACGGGAAAGACAGGGGCAGGCAACGAGCAGTACTTC	CASSDHDTGKTGAGNEQYF
TRBD2	TRBV27	TRBJ2-7	few	TGTGCCAGCACCATAGCGGGAAAGTACTTC	CASTIAGKYF
-	TRBV9	TRBJ1-2	-	TGTGCCAGCACCCCGGGTCGCATAGCTAACTATGGCTACACCTTC	CASTPGRIANYGYTF
-	TRBV11-2	TRBJ2-7	-	TGTGCCAGCAGCCTCTTTTACGAGCAGTACTTC	CASSLFYEQYF
TRBD2	TRBV9	TRBJ2-3	few	TGTGCCAGCAGCTTCGGGGGGGGCACAGATACGCAGTATTTT	CASSFGGGTDTQYF
-	TRBV11-3	TRBJ2-7	-	TGTGCCAGCAGCTGCTACTACGAGCAGTACTTC	CASSCYYEQYF
-	TRBV15	TRBJ2-5	-	TGTGCCACCAGCAGAGAAGGCGGGACCCAGTACTTC	CATSREGGTQYF
TRBD2	TRBV27	TRBJ2-1	-	TGTGCCAGCAGTTTAAAAACTAGCGGGAATGAGCAGTTCTTC	CASSLKTSGNEQFF